The rows below give T cell receptor beta chains drawn from one sample of a study of T-cell reconstitution after alpha-beta-depleted transplantation in children. One entry per CDR3 protein results from TCRdb running MiXCR on the PCR reads. The repertoire includes about 210,000 distinct CDR3 sequences, about 15% of them detected once, and around 45% sits in the top ten. The source material was PBMCs, mostly from graft donor cells, sampled 360 days after TCRalphabeta/CD19-depleted stem cell transplant. The receptors were gathered from a male patient under 10 years old who had a stem cell transplant for acute lymphoblastic leukemia, so the T cells may come from the graft donor. Both conserved end residues are part of each CDR3. The D gene is left open where the match is weak. Size is stated for part of the rows, as once, few or many counts, or as a class when the clone is expanded.

d_gene	v_gene	j_gene	abundance	CDR3aa	CDR3nt
TRBD2	TRBV12-3/TRBV12-4	TRBJ2-3	-	CASSFLAGGLTDTQYF	TGTGCCAGCAGTTTCTTAGCGGGGGGACTCACAGATACGCAGTATTTT
-	TRBV12-3/TRBV12-4	TRBJ2-1	few	CASSLTADAFF	TGTGCCAGCAGTTTAACGGCAGATGCGTTCTTC
TRBD2	TRBV12-5	TRBJ2-3	-	CASGQVRGGANGDTQYF	TGTGCTAGTGGCCAGGTCCGCGGGGGGGCGAACGGAGATACGCAGTATTTT
TRBD2	TRBV10-1	TRBJ2-3	few	CASSELAGVPDTQYF	TGCGCCAGCAGTGAATTGGCGGGGGTGCCAGATACGCAGTATTTT
TRBD2	TRBV12-3/TRBV12-4	TRBJ2-7	-	CASKREGLGEQYF	TGTGCCAGTAAACGCGAGGGACTAGGTGAGCAGTACTTC
TRBD2	TRBV9	TRBJ2-3	-	CASSEGRGGPDTQYF	TGTGCCAGCAGCGAGGGGCGGGGGGGCCCAGATACGCAGTATTTT
TRBD2	TRBV7-3	TRBJ2-1	few	CASSSPEGTSGGPHNEQFF	TGTGCCAGCAGCTCCCCCGAAGGGACTAGCGGGGGGCCCCACAATGAGCAGTTCTTC
TRBD1	TRBV6-2/TRBV6-3	TRBJ1-1	-	CASSPPRQGYTEAFF	TGTGCCAGCAGCCCCCCTAGACAGGGTTACACTGAAGCTTTCTTT
TRBD1	TRBV11-1	TRBJ2-2	few	CASILGTGLTEGTGELFF	TGTGCCAGCATCCTCGGGACAGGACTCACCGAAGGGACCGGGGAGCTGTTTTTT
-	TRBV28	TRBJ1-1	few	CASSLVSANTEAFF	TGTGCCAGCAGTTTAGTGTCCGCGAACACTGAAGCTTTCTTT
-	TRBV10-3	TRBJ2-2	-	CAIKPLEAGELFF	TGTGCCATCAAGCCGCTGGAGGCCGGGGAGCTGTTTTTT
-	TRBV12-5	TRBJ1-2	-	CASGLVGHKGYTF	TGTGCTAGTGGTTTGGTAGGACATAAAGGCTACACCTTC
-	TRBV7-9	TRBJ2-1	many	CASSRRGARDEQFF	TGTGCCAGCAGCCGCAGGGGAGCGCGAGATGAGCAGTTCTTC
TRBD2	TRBV7-2	TRBJ2-1	many	CASSLSGGSSYNEQFF	TGTGCCAGCAGCTTAAGCGGGGGCAGCTCCTACAATGAGCAGTTCTTC
-	TRBV7-2	TRBJ2-1	few	CASSLAGGPIEQFF	TGTGCCAGCAGCTTAGCGGGGGGGCCCATTGAGCAGTTCTTC
TRBD1	TRBV5-6	TRBJ2-2	many	CASSAYTGARAGELFF	TGTGCCAGCAGCGCATACACAGGGGCAAGGGCCGGGGAGCTGTTTTTT
TRBD1	TRBV4-2	TRBJ1-5	few	CASSPGTGINQPQHF	TGTGCCAGCAGCCCCGGGACAGGGATCAATCAGCCCCAGCATTTT
TRBD2	TRBV5-1	TRBJ2-1	few	CASSPGLAGGPGDNEQFF	TGCGCCAGCAGCCCGGGACTAGCGGGAGGGCCTGGTGACAATGAGCAGTTCTTC